This T cell receptor beta chain is from a study of blood T cell repertoires in COVID-19. Whole-study context: Acute and convalescent COVID-19 samples came from the United States, Italy and Spain.

Germline V CDR1 and CDR2: SGHNT, YENEEA. CDR3 size: 19 residues. J gave up 0 bases and V 4 bases, and 7 bases lay outside the gene matches. Within 2 weeks before study entry, exposed participants met a COVID-19 case. Per the authors' pipeline: Using reference gene primer amplification, nucleated cell counts were estimated. TCRdb keeps only in-frame clones here, not all; method: immunoSEQ multiplex PCR. V and J calls and clone size are given by that table; D and trimming were obtained from the DNA. The sample lists 250,000 to 300,000 clones, 80% to 85% occurring once. The sequencing sample was made of PBMCs or T cells enriched from blood (not recorded which). This receptor was obtained from a middle-aged man who had been exposed to COVID-19. The rearrangement joins TRBV11-3 to TRBJ2-6, with 12 bases matching TRBD2. The DNA for the CDR3 is TGTGCCAGCAGCTCGCCGGGACTAGCGGGTTCCTCTGGGGCCAACGTCCTGACTTTC. Residues: CASSSPGLAGSSGANVLTF. The full variable domain, in which reference TRBV11-3 and TRBJ2-6 provide the parts outside the CDR3, is EAGVVQSPRYKIIEKKQPVAFWCNPISGHNTLYWYLQNLGQGPELLIRYENEEAVDDSQLPKDRFSAERLKGVDSTLKIQPAELGDSAVYLCASSSPGLAGSSGANVLTFGAGSRLTVL.